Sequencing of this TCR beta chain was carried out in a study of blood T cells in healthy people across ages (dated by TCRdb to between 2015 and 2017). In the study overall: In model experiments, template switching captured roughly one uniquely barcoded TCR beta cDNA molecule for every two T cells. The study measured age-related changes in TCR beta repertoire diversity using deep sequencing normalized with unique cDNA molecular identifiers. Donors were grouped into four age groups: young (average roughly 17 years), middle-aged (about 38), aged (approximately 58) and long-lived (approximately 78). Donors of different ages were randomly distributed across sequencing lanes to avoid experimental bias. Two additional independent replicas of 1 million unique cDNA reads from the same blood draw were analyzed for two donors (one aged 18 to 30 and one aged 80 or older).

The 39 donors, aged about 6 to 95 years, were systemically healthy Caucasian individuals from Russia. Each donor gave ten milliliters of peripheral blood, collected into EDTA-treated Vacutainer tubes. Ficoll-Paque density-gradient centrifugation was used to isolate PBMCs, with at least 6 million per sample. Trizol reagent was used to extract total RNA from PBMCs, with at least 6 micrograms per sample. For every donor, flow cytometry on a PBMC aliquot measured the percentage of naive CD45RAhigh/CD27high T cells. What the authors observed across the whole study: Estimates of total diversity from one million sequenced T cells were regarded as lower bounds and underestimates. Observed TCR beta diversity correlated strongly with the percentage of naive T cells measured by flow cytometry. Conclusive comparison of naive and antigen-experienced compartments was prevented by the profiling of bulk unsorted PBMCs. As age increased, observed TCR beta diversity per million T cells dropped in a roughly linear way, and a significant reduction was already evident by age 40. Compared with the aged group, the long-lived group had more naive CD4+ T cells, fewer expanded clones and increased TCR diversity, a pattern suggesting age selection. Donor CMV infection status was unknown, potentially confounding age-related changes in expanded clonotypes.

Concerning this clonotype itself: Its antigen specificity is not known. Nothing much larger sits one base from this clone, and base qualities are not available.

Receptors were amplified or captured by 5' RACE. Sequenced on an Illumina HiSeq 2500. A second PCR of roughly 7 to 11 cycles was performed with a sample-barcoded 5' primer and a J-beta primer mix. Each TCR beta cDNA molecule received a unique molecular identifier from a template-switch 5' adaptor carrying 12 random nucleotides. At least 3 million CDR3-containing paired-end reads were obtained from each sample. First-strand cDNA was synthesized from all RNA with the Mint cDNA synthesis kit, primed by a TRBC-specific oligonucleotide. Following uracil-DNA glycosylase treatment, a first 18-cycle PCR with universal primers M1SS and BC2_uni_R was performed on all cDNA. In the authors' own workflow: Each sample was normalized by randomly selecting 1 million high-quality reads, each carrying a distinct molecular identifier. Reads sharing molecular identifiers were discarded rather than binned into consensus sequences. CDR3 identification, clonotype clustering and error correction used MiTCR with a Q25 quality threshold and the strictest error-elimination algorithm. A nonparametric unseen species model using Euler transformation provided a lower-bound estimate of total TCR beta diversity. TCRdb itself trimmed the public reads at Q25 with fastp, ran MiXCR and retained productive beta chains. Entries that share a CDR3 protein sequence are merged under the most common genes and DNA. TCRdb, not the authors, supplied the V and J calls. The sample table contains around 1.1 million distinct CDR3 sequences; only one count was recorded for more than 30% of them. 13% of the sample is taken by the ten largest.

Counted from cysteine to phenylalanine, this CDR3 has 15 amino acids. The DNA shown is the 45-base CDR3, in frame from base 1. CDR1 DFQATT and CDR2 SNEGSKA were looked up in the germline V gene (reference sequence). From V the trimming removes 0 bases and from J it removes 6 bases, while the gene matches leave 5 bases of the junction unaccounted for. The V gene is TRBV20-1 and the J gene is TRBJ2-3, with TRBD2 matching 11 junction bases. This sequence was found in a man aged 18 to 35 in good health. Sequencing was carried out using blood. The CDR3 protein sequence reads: CSARDSTSGADTQYF. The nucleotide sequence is TGCAGTGCTAGAGATTCGACTAGCGGGGCGGATACGCAGTATTTT.